This entry describes one T cell receptor beta chain. cDNA came from roughly 0.53 to 1 ug RNA primed by random hexamers. The method of amplification for TCR beta CDR3 was immunoSEQ multiplex PCR, covering 54 Vbeta and 13 Jbeta. One entry per CDR3 protein, called by TCRdb with MiXCR from the immunoSEQ multiplex PCR reads. Of about 300,000 distinct CDR3 sequences in the sample, over 75% are singletons; the top ten hold approximately 0.18%. TEMRA cells were enriched by FACS, while CD8+ and CD4+ T cells were obtained through a negative isolation that was performed magnetically. Germline V gene sequence: CDR1 MNHNS, CDR2 SASEGT. The CDR3 consists of 15 residues. V shed 7 bases and J shed 0 bases, with 16 bases lying between them. This entry is derived from a study of CD8 T cells in Susac syndrome.

This clonotype was sampled from a human donor with multiple sclerosis. The genes are TRBV6-1 and TRBJ2-7; no clear D. Source material: CD8+ T cells from PBMCs. This chain's CDR3 is CASILPGSTSYEQYF. The CDR3 DNA is TGTGCCAGCATTCTCCCGGGCTCAACCTCCTACGAGCAGTACTTC.